One and the same sample provided the 15 T cell receptor beta chains below, sequenced in a study of cytomegalovirus exposure and HLA in healthy donors. The table came from immunoSEQ multiplex PCR; TCRdb's copy has only in-frame clones and leaves some out. The data hold a few hundred thousand clones, with over 80% observed a single time. Source material: PBMCs. These receptors were taken from a woman in her twenties or thirties in good health and CMV-seropositive.

The gene calls are TRBV30 and TRBJ2-7; TRBD1 aligns across 8 bases. CDR1 is GTSNPN and CDR2 is SVGIG in the germline V gene (reference sequence). The CDR3 is 13 amino acids. V was pared by 5 bases and J by 3 bases, with 6 bases of the junction left unmatched. The CDR3 spells CAWGTGQVYEQYF. The CDR3 DNA is TGTGCCTGGGGGACAGGACAGGTCTACGAGCAGTACTTC.

The chain employs TRBV30 and TRBJ1-2, with TRBD1 as a possible D gene (5 bases). V lost 8 bases and J 5 bases, leaving 12 bases between the germline ends. This CDR3 contains 11 residues. Germline V gene data show CDR1 as GTSNPN and CDR2 as SVGIG (reference sequence). CDR3 nucleotides: TGTGCCGGCCGGGGGGGGTATGGCTACACCTTC. Amino acid sequence: CAGRGGYGYTF.

The chain couples TRBV5-1 to TRBJ2-4; D possibly corresponds to TRBD1 (6 bases). Germline-derived CDR1 and CDR2 are SGHRS and YFSETQ. V shed 0 bases and J shed 7 bases, with 8 bases lying between them. The CDR3 loop spans 13 amino acids. In DNA form, the CDR3 reads TGCGCCAGCAGCTTGGAAGGGGGTAACATTCAGTACTTC. It specifies CASSLEGGNIQYF. The variable domain in full, completed from reference TRBV5-1 and TRBJ2-4, reads KAGVTQTPRYLIKTRGQQVTLSCSPISGHRSVSWYQQTPGQGLQFLFEYFSETQRNKGNFPGRFSGRQFSNSRSEMNVSTLELGDSALYLCASSLEGGNIQYFGAGTRLSVL.

The rearrangement uses TRBV12-5 and TRBJ1-1; a possible D gene is TRBD1 (6 bases). The CDR3 covers 13 residues. Trimming took off 3 bases at V and 3 bases at J, with 8 bases between the two ends. In germline, CDR1 is LGHNT, CDR2 FRNRAP. The CDR3: CASGFRQDTEAFF. CDR3 sequence (DNA): TGTGCTAGTGGTTTTCGACAGGACACTGAAGCTTTCTTT.

The J gene is TRBJ1-1, the V gene TRBV12-1. TRBV12-1 is a documented pseudogene. This CDR3 region has 15 residues. The CDR3 bases are TGTGCCAGCAGCTTACCCCGACCCCGGATGGGGGAAGCTTTCTTT. Its translation is CASSLPRPRMGEAFF.

The chain employs TRBV27 and TRBJ1-2; tentative D call: TRBD1 (6 bases). The germline V gene encodes CDR1 MNHEY and CDR2 SMNVEV (reference sequence). Trimming took off 5 bases at V and 2 bases at J, with 12 bases between the two ends. The CDR3 contains 14 residues. CDR3 bases: TGTGCCAGCAGTCCTAGGCAGGGGAACTATGGCTACACCTTC. This sequence encodes CASSPRQGNYGYTF.

This chain connects TRBV30 to TRBJ1-1; D may be TRBD1 (5 bases). CDR3 length equals 14 residues. The germline CDR1 and CDR2 sequences are GTSNPN and SVGIG (reference sequence). The V end lost 2 bases, the J end lost 5 bases, and 15 bases lay between the germline ends. The CDR3 loop reads CAWSKELEGTEAFF. In DNA form, the CDR3 reads TGTGCCTGGAGTAAAGAACTAGAGGGGACTGAAGCTTTCTTT. The variable domain in full, completed from reference TRBV30 and TRBJ1-1, reads SQTIHQWPATLVQPVGSPLSLECTVEGTSNPNLYWYRQAAGRGLQLLFYSVGIGQISSEVPQNLSASRPQDRQFILSSKKLLLSDSGFYLCAWSKELEGTEAFFGQGTRLTVV.

In this sample, this clone turned up once. The V and J genes are TRBV4-2 and TRBJ1-2; D might be TRBD1 (5 bases). Germline V CDR1 and CDR2: LGHNA, YNFKEQ. The CDR3 consists of 16 residues. The V end was cut by 0 bases, the J end by 6 bases, with 17 bases between. This chain's CDR3 is CASSQDLGLRGNGYTF. CDR3 nucleotide sequence: TGTGCCAGCAGCCAAGATCTCGGACTTCGGGGGAATGGCTACACCTTC.

The rearrangement joins TRBV4-1 to TRBJ1-3; 7 bases map to TRBD1. Germline-derived CDR1 and CDR2 are MGHRA and YSYEKL. Trimming at V came to 2 bases and at J to 2 bases, leaving 12 bases not matched to a gene. This CDR3 is built from 18 residues. CDR3 nucleotides: TGCGCCAGCAGCCAACACTCTCGGACAGGCACCCCTGGAAACACCATATATTTT. Its translation: CASSQHSRTGTPGNTIYF.

V is TRBV6-5 and J is TRBJ2-7, with D possibly called TRBD1 or TRBD2 (5 bases each). Trimming pared 2 bases from V and 4 bases from J, leaving 9 bases between. CDR1 is MNHEY, CDR2 SVGAGI, per germline. The CDR3 length is 13 residues. The CDR3 DNA sequence: TGTGCCAGCAGTTACGGGACGGGGTACGAGCAGTACTTC. It translates to CASSYGTGYEQYF.

This clone was counted a few times. The rearrangement links TRBV7-9 to TRBJ1-5; D ambiguous. This CDR3 contains 12 residues. V was pared by 7 bases and J by 6 bases, with 10 bases between. The germline V gene encodes CDR1 SEHNR and CDR2 FQNEAQ (reference sequence). The CDR3 DNA sequence: TGTGCCAGCACCATTATGGGTCAGCCCCAGCATTTT. Translated: CASTIMGQPQHF.

This chain connects TRBV6-1 to TRBJ2-7, with a tentative D call TRBD2 (7 bases). V was clipped by 7 bases and J by 5 bases, with 15 bases between them. Per the germline V gene, CDR1 is MNHNS and CDR2 is SASEGT. The CDR3 is 13 residues long. CDR3 sequence (DNA): TGTGCCAGCATGTCGGGGGGCGGGAACGAGCAGTACTTC. Translating gives CASMSGGGNEQYF.

The chain uses TRBV5-4 and TRBJ2-1; D ambiguous. This CDR3 is 12 amino acids long. With 2 bases removed from V and 6 bases from J, the gap between germline ends came to 6 bases. Looked up from germline, CDR1 is SGHNT and CDR2 is YYREEE (reference sequence). CDR3 DNA: TGTGCCAGCAGCTTTTCTATCAATGAGCAGTTCTTC. Amino acid sequence: CASSFSINEQFF.

This clone occurred once. The rearrangement uses TRBV12-2 and TRBJ1-4; the table's D call of TRBD1 was not tested on the DNA. TRBV12-2 represents a pseudogene. The CDR3 is made up of 20 amino acids. The CDR3 nucleotides are TGTGCAAGTCGCTTAGCTTTTTCCGGGACACCGAGGGGGACTAATGAAAAACTGTTTTTT. This gives the protein CASRLAFSGTPRGTNEKLFF.

V is TRBV18 and J is TRBJ2-7; TRBD1 agrees at 7 bases. This CDR3 comprises 14 residues. V was pared by 5 bases and J by 3 bases, with 7 bases of the junction left unmatched. Germline CDR1 KGHSH, CDR2 LQKENI. The CDR3 DNA reads as TGTGCCAGCTCAAGTTCGGGACAGAACTACGAGCAGTACTTC. This sequence encodes CASSSSGQNYEQYF.